Shown below are 5 T cell receptor beta chains from a single sample sequenced in a study of shared clonotypes between healthy human individuals. Produced via immunoSEQ multiplex PCR; TCRdb's table is partial and in-frame only. The sample lists about 2 million clones; 90% to 95% were seen once. Sequencing was performed on naive CD4+ T cells sorted from blood. Subset described: CD45RA+ positively selected. These receptor sequences come from a man aged 18 to 35 in good health.

The V and J genes are TRBV10-2 and TRBJ1-5; TRBD1 agrees at 7 bases. With 9 bases clipped from V and 4 bases from J, the junction kept 6 bases outside the gene matches. The CDR3 has 13 amino acids. Germline loops: CDR1 WSHSY, CDR2 SAAADI. The chain's CDR3 is CASKDRPNQPQHF. CDR3 bases: TGCGCCAGTAAGGACAGGCCAAATCAGCCCCAGCATTTT.

The chain uses TRBV5-1 and TRBJ2-5; TRBD1 matches 9 bases. After removal of 4 bases from V and 4 bases from J, the junction contained 8 bases not matched to a gene. The germline V gene encodes CDR1 SGHRS and CDR2 YFSETQ. The CDR3 contains 15 residues. CDR3 coding DNA: TGCGCCAGCAGCAGATTGACAGGGGGTGGAGAGACCCAGTACTTC. Its protein is CASSRLTGGGETQYF. Drawing the rest from reference TRBV5-1 and TRBJ2-5, the complete variable domain is KAGVTQTPRYLIKTRGQQVTLSCSPISGHRSVSWYQQTPGQGLQFLFEYFSETQRNKGNFPGRFSGRQFSNSRSEMNVSTLELGDSALYLCASSRLTGGGETQYFGPGTRLLVL.

In regard to this clone: Possible read error: a much larger clone is one base away. Other DNA sequences of this sample code for an identical CDR3. The genes are TRBV2 and TRBJ1-5; tentatively, D is TRBD1 (5 bases). CDR3 length: 15 residues. Germline assignment: CDR1 SNHLY and CDR2 FYNNEI. Trimming shortened V by 4 bases and J by 1 base, and 11 bases separated the two germline ends. For the CDR3, the DNA is TGTGCCAGCAGTGCAGACAGCTACAGCAATCAGCCCCAGCATTTT. This gives the protein CASSADSYSNQPQHF.

The chain couples TRBV2 to TRBJ2-3; D remains unclear. The CDR3 totals 11 residues. The V and J ends lost 7 bases and 4 bases respectively, with 6 bases between them. Germline V lookup: CDR1 SNHLY, CDR2 FYNNEI. The CDR3 is CASTPADTQYF. In nucleotides, the CDR3 is TGTGCCAGCACCCCCGCAGATACGCAGTATTTT.

Turning to this clone: Different DNA sequences within this sample yield the same CDR3. The genes are TRBV7-9 and TRBJ2-5; D might be TRBD1 (5 bases). Trimming removed 5 bases at V and 1 base at J, with 11 bases between. This CDR3 is built from 14 residues. Germline lookup yields CDR1 SEHNR and CDR2 FQNEAQ (reference sequence). The CDR3 is CASSPRAVQETQYF. The DNA of the CDR3 is TGTGCCAGCAGCCCCAGGGCCGTCCAAGAGACCCAGTACTTC.